A single sample gave rise to the 7 T cell receptor beta chains below, sequenced in a study of T cells in Graves' hyperthyroidism and ophthalmopathy. Amplified TCR beta CDR3 regions came from RNA transcripts. The TCR CDR3 was amplified in a first-round RT-PCR using the HTBI primer set. TCRdb processed the multiplex PCR reads anew with MiXCR; each CDR3 protein has one entry. The sample shows 500,000 or so distinct CDR3 sequences, 15% to 20% of them seen only once. The sample taken for sequencing was blood. The receptors shown here come from a woman aged 18-29 years with Graves' ophthalmopathy.

This clonotype was observed many times. This chain joins TRBV2 and TRBJ1-6; weak D call: TRBD1 (6 bases). The germline V gene encodes CDR1 SNHLY and CDR2 FYNNEI. The CDR3 covers 14 residues. The V end lost 2 bases, the J end lost 9 bases, and 11 bases lay between the germline ends. CDR3 sequence reads: CASSELRGGSPLHF. The CDR3 nucleotides are TGTGCCAGCAGTGAACTCAGGGGAGGTTCACCCCTCCACTTT. The full variable domain, its missing parts supplied by reference TRBV2 and TRBJ1-6, is EPEVTQTPSHQVTQMGQEVILRCVPISNHLYFYWYRQILGQKVEFLVSFYNNEISEKSEIFDDQFSVERPDGSNFTLKIRSTKLEDSAMYFCASSELRGGSPLHFGNGTRLTVT.

This clonotype came up a few times. V is TRBV19 and J is TRBJ1-1, with 7 positions matching TRBD1. CDR1 and CDR2 (germline): LNHDA, SQIVND (reference sequence). The CDR3 contains 12 residues. V trimming: 2 bases; J trimming: 7 bases; junction bases outside the gene matches: 1. The CDR3, as DNA: TGTGCCAGTAGTATAAGGGGGCGTGAAGCTTTCTTT. Its translation is CASSIRGREAFF. Looking up the rest from reference TRBV19 and TRBJ1-1 gives the full variable domain: DGGITQSPKYLFRKEGQNVTLSCEQNLNHDAMYWYRQDPGQGLRLIYYSQIVNDFQKGDIAEGYSVSREKKESFPLTVTSAQKNPTAFYLCASSIRGREAFFGQGTRLTVV.

This clonotype came up many times. V and J are TRBV20-1 and TRBJ2-1; TRBD1 agrees at 8 bases. This CDR3 spans 15 amino acids. V shed 0 bases and J 9 bases; nucleotides not matched to a gene: 10. CDR1 is DFQATT and CDR2 is SNEGSKA in the germline V gene (reference sequence). CDR3: CSARDAQGARGEQFF. In nucleotides, the CDR3 is TGCAGTGCTAGAGATGCGCAGGGGGCTAGGGGTGAGCAGTTCTTC.

The table lists this clonotype with many counts. The chain recombines TRBV20-1 with TRBJ2-7, with 8 positions matching TRBD1. Germline CDR1 and CDR2: DFQATT and SNEGSKA (reference sequence). The junction had 11 bases not matched to a gene; V was cut back by 0 bases and J by 4 bases. CDR3 length equals 16 residues. CDR3 sequence (DNA): TGCAGTGCTAGAGACGTAAGACAGGGGCCATTTTACGAGCAGTACTTC. This translates into CSARDVRQGPFYEQYF.

V usage is TRBV24-1 and J usage is TRBJ1-2, with a possible D match to TRBD1 (6 bases). Trimming stripped 7 bases from V and 2 bases from J, with 10 bases between. The germline V gene has CDR1 KGHDR and CDR2 SFDVKD. This CDR3 has 13 residues. CDR3 DNA: TGTGCCACCAGCAGACAGGAGAACTATGGCTACACCTTC. Protein sequence: CATSRQENYGYTF.

At least ten counts were recorded for this clonotype. The CDR3: CASSSRLGGLGFEEQFF. In nucleotides, the CDR3 is TGTGCCAGCAGCTCCCGTCTTGGGGGGCTCGGGTTTGAGGAGCAGTTCTTC. The rearrangement uses TRBV11-2 and TRBJ2-1; D possibly uses TRBD1 or TRBD2 (6 bases each). Per the germline V gene, CDR1 is SGHAT and CDR2 is FQNNGV. The V and J ends lost 4 bases and 10 bases respectively, with 26 bases between them. CDR3 length: 17 amino acids.

This chain uses TRBV20-1 with TRBJ2-3; TRBD2 matches 8 bases. J lost 5 bases, V lost 1 base, and 2 bases had no gene match. CDR1 and CDR2 (germline): DFQATT, SNEGSKA (reference sequence). This CDR3 contains 13 residues. The CDR3, as DNA: TGCAGTGCTAGAGCGGGAGGGGGAGATACGCAGTATTTT. It yields the protein CSARAGGGDTQYF.